These 7 T cell receptor beta chains were all obtained from the same sample, sequenced in a study of shared clonotypes between healthy human individuals. Profiling relied on immunoSEQ multiplex PCR, and the TCRdb table lists in-frame clones only, not all of them. This sample has some 2,000,000 clones, with around 95% found just once. The source material was naive CD4+ T cells sorted from blood. This sample's subset: CD45RA+ positively selected. The receptors derive from a young man in good health.

The rearrangement joins TRBV4-3 to TRBJ2-1, with D uncertain. Germline V gives CDR1 LGHNA, CDR2 YSLEER. The CDR3 has 15 residues. The V end was cut by 1 base, the J end by 4 bases, with 11 bases between. CDR3 sequence (DNA): TGCGCCAGCAGCCAAGGTTATGGGCGATACAATGAGCAGTTCTTC. This sequence encodes CASSQGYGRYNEQFF.

This chain connects TRBV6-6 to TRBJ2-3; no reliable D call. The V end lost 6 bases, the J end lost 4 bases, and 5 bases lay between the germline ends. Germline V gene data show CDR1 as MNHNY and CDR2 as SVGAGI (reference sequence). The CDR3 extends over 11 amino acids. The CDR3 loop is CASRNPDTQYF. As DNA, the CDR3 is TGTGCCAGCAGGAACCCAGATACGCAGTATTTT.

This sequence joins TRBV30 and TRBJ1-1; the D gene is possibly TRBD1 (5 bases). CDR1 and CDR2 (germline): GTSNPN, SVGIG (reference sequence). The CDR3 covers 12 residues. Trimming took off 5 bases at V and 5 bases at J, with 12 bases between the two ends. CDR3 in DNA: TGTGCCTGGGCCAGGGAAGAAACTGAAGCTTTCTTT. Its protein product is CAWAREETEAFF.

The chain carries TRBV6-1 and TRBJ1-3; D remains ambiguous. V lost 3 bases and J 1 base, leaving 10 bases between the germline ends. CDR3 length equals 15 residues. Germline lookup yields CDR1 MNHNS and CDR2 SASEGT. The CDR3 bases are TGTGCCAGCAGTGAGACGGGTCTATCTGGAAACACCATATATTTT. This sequence encodes CASSETGLSGNTIYF.

The CDR3 nucleotides are TGTGCCAGTAGATCCACCAGGACAGTAAATAGCAATCAGCCCCAGCATTTT. Translating gives CASRSTRTVNSNQPQHF. V is TRBV19 and J is TRBJ1-5; a possible D gene is TRBD1 (6 bases). This CDR3 is 17 amino acids long. V was cut by 6 bases and J by 0 bases, with 18 bases left in between. Germline V gene sequence: CDR1 LNHDA, CDR2 SQIVND (reference sequence).

For the CDR3, the DNA is TGTGCCAGCAGCCCGATGACAGGGTACAATGAGCAGTTCTTC. Its translation is CASSPMTGYNEQFF. This chain joins TRBV6-6 and TRBJ2-1, with 7 positions matching TRBD1. The CDR3 runs 14 residues. Germline V gives CDR1 MNHNY, CDR2 SVGAGI (reference sequence). Trimming removed 6 bases from V and 4 bases from J; junction bases left unmatched: 6.

This chain joins TRBV28 and TRBJ1-5; D might be TRBD1 (5 bases). V shed 8 bases and J shed 2 bases, with 13 bases lying between them. The CDR3 runs to 14 residues. CDR1 MDHEN and CDR2 SYDVKM come from the germline V gene. In DNA, the CDR3 is TGTGCCAGCGCACTGGGGACGGGCAATCAGCCCCAGCATTTT. Protein: CASALGTGNQPQHF.